This T cell receptor (beta chain) stems from a study of chemoradiotherapy in HPV16-positive cancers. The study, taken as a whole, reports: Candidate HPV-specific clones and E7-related TCR motifs grew in tumor during treatment. HPV-responsive T-cell expansion during chemoradiotherapy was linked to improved recurrence-free survival in HPV16-positive patients.

Comment on this clone: Its antigen is not identified.

V lost 5 bases and J lost 8; bases outside the gene matches: 13. Germline V gene lookup returns CDR1 MDHEN and CDR2 SYDVKM. This CDR3 region has 16 residues. Produced via immunoSEQ multiplex PCR; TCRdb's table is partial and in-frame only. Of a few thousand clones in the sample, over 70% are singletons; the top ten hold approximately 33%. The clonotype originates from a human donor with HPV-associated anogenital cancer. The chain recombines TRBV28 with TRBJ2-1, with TRBD1 identical over 9 bases. Sample collection was performed from a patient who underwent chemoradiotherapy. For the CDR3, the DNA is TGTGCCAGCAGTAGGGATAGGACAGGGGACCGTCATGAGCAGTTCTTC. Its translation is CASSRDRTGDRHEQFF.